The T cell receptor beta chain under discussion was sequenced for a study of T cell responses to AZD1222 COVID-19 vaccine. Study-wide results and limits: It should be noted that donors were predominantly white British and more often female, and clonal diversity was possibly underestimated. Nearly half of unique spike-specific TCRs reportedly avoided B.1.351 and B.1.1.7 mutated regions. Repertoires were obtained only post-peak T cell response.

CDR3 length: 15 amino acids. The germline V gene has CDR1 SGHTA and CDR2 FQGNSA. V dropped 5 bases and J dropped 0 bases, with 11 bases sitting between them. Concerning this clone: The antigen is not known.

Assay: immunoSEQ multiplex PCR; the TCRdb copy retains only in-frame clones and omits some. Here the sample spans over 100,000 clones, 90% to 95% being singletons. The TCR originated in an adult in good health. The rearrangement links TRBV7-2 to TRBJ1-5, with no clear D. Sequencing used peripheral blood, obtained on day 0 of AZD1222 vaccination. The CDR3, as DNA: TGTGCCAGCAGCCGCCAGCCTTATAGCAATCAGCCCCAGCATTTT. Protein product: CASSRQPYSNQPQHF.